A single sample is the source of the 12 T cell receptor beta chains below, sequenced in a study of blood T cells in healthy people across ages. The use of a sample-barcoded 5' primer and a J-beta primer mix characterized a second PCR of about 7 to 12 cycles. TCRdb recomputed calls from the 5' RACE reads with MiXCR, one row per CDR3 protein. The sample includes over 450,000 distinct CDR3 sequences, approximately 25% of them seen just once. These data were also reused for a study on T cells of mothers and their children.

The sequenced sample was blood. The receptors were sampled from a boy between 10 and 17 years old in good health.

There are a few counts of this clonotype. The V and J genes are TRBV7-9 and TRBJ2-7, with 14 bases that match TRBD2. Germline CDR1 reads SEHNR; CDR2 reads FQNEAQ (reference sequence). V lost 10 bases, J lost 6 bases, and 8 bases stayed unmatched. This CDR3 spans 14 amino acids. CDR3 sequence: CATGGLAGAREQYF. The DNA of the CDR3 is TGTGCCACAGGGGGACTAGCGGGAGCCCGCGAGCAGTACTTC. Full variable domain (outside the CDR3, taken from reference TRBV7-9 and TRBJ2-7): DTGVSQNPRHKITKRGQNVTFRCDPISEHNRLYWYRQTLGQGPEFLTYFQNEAQLEKSRLLSDRFSAERPKGSFSTLEIQRTEQGDSAMYLCATGGLAGAREQYFGPGTRLTVT.

CDR3 DNA sequence: TGTGCCAGCAGTCATGACAGGTGTTACGAGCAGTACTTC. This encodes CASSHDRCYEQYF. J is TRBJ2-7 and V is TRBV6-2 or TRBV6-3; D might be TRBD1 (6 bases). The CDR3 consists of 13 residues. Germline V gene data show CDR1 as MNHEY and CDR2 as SVGEGT. The V end lost 5 bases, the J end lost 4 bases, and 12 bases lay between the germline ends.

The chain uses TRBV2 and TRBJ1-1, with D unresolved. This CDR3 region has 13 residues. Trimming removed 6 bases from V and 3 bases from J, with 11 bases in between. Looked up from germline, CDR1 is SNHLY and CDR2 is FYNNEI. The CDR3 DNA follows: TGTGCCAGCAGCCGAGGGTCGGACACTGAAGCTTTCTTT. Protein: CASSRGSDTEAFF.

J is TRBJ1-1 and V is TRBV7-9; tentative D call: TRBD1 (5 bases). Trimming removed 5 bases at V and 5 bases at J, with 24 bases between. Per germline, CDR1 SEHNR and CDR2 FQNEAQ (reference sequence). The CDR3 has 17 amino acids. The CDR3 sequence is CASSGLHGAKGYTEAFF. The CDR3 nucleotides read TGTGCCAGCAGCGGCCTTCACGGGGCTAAGGGATATACTGAAGCTTTCTTT.

The rearrangement uses TRBV7-9 and TRBJ2-5; tentatively, D is TRBD2 (6 bases). The J call could be wrong; TRBJ2-1 is a better fit for the DNA end. The CDR3 has 14 amino acids. Germline CDR1 is SEHNR and CDR2 is FQNEAQ (reference sequence). CDR3 DNA sequence: TGTGCCAGCAGCTTAGTGGGGGGAGTCCATGAGCAGTTCTTC. Translating gives CASSLVGGVHEQFF.

This clonotype showed up just a few times. Germline is not matched at one junction end, which may reflect a read error. The chain couples TRBV28 to TRBJ2-5, with D tentatively TRBD1 (6 bases). CDR3 length: 14 amino acids. Germline loops: CDR1 MDHEN, CDR2 SYDVKM. As DNA, the CDR3 is TGTACCAGCAGTATCAGGGGCCTGCTGGAGACCCAGTACTTC. It specifies CTSSIRGLLETQYF. Together with reference TRBV28 and TRBJ2-5, the CDR3 gives the full variable domain: DVKVTQSSRYLVKRTGEKVFLECVQDMDHENMFWYRQDPGLGLRLIYFSYDVKMKEKGDIPEGYSVSREKKERFSLILESASTNQTSMYLCTSSIRGLLETQYFGPGTRLLVL.

This clonotype was found a few times. The chain carries TRBV10-3 and TRBJ2-1; 8 bases align to TRBD2. This CDR3 has 17 amino acids. V shed 0 bases and J 3 bases; nucleotides not matched to a gene: 7. CDR1 and CDR2 from the germline V gene are ENHRY and SYGVKD. The CDR3 loop reads CAISESGAGVIYNEQFF. In nucleotides, the CDR3 is TGTGCCATCAGTGAGTCGGGAGCGGGAGTCATCTACAATGAGCAGTTCTTC.

This clonotype was detected only a few times. The rearrangement links TRBV20-1 to TRBJ2-1, with 10 bases lining up with TRBD2. The germline CDR1 and CDR2 sequences are DFQATT and SNEGSKA (reference sequence). V lost 0 bases to trimming and J lost 4 bases; unmatched junction nucleotides: 9. This CDR3 is built from 17 residues. The CDR3 region has the DNA TGCAGTGCTAGAGATGTGAGCGGGAGGGCCCCTTACAATGAGCAGTTCTTC. It specifies CSARDVSGRAPYNEQFF.

In the case of this clonotype: Likely a read error: the CDR3 ends without its conserved phenylalanine or tryptophan. The chain combines TRBV6-2 or TRBV6-3 with TRBJ2-5; TRBD1 agrees at 9 bases. The DNA end is a closer match to TRBJ2-7, so the J assignment may be wrong. Germline values: CDR1 MNHEY, CDR2 SVGEGT. The CDR3 has 14 amino acids. CDR3 loop: CASTPRQGAYEQYS. The CDR3, as DNA: TGTGCCAGCACGCCTAGACAGGGGGCCTACGAGCAGTACTCC.

The table lists this clonotype with a few counts. The chain links TRBV12-3 or TRBV12-4 to TRBJ2-7; weak D call: TRBD1 (5 bases). With 2 bases removed from V and 6 bases from J, the gap between germline ends came to 17 bases. This CDR3 region has 15 residues. CDR3 DNA: TGTGCCAGCAGTTTAATGGGGTCAGGGTTTCCCGAGCAGTACTTC. Its translation: CASSLMGSGFPEQYF.

J is TRBJ2-7 and V is TRBV5-1; tentative D call: TRBD1 (6 bases). Per germline, CDR1 SGHRS and CDR2 YFSETQ. Trimming cost V 0 bases and J 2 bases, with 9 bases left between them. This CDR3 has 14 residues. The DNA for the CDR3 is TGCGCCAGCAGCTTGGAACCAGGGGCCTACGAGCAGTACTTC. This gives the protein CASSLEPGAYEQYF.

This clonotype was detected a few times. This chain links TRBV6-6 with TRBJ1-2; D is unclear. V was pared by 0 bases and J by 8 bases, with 7 bases between. The CDR3 contains 12 residues. Per the germline V gene, CDR1 is MNHNY and CDR2 is SVGAGI (reference sequence). The CDR3 sequence: CASSYSHLGYTF. The CDR3 nucleotides are TGTGCCAGCAGTTACTCGCACCTGGGCTACACCTTC.